This TCR beta chain was found in a study of T cell repertoires in cytomegalovirus infection. On the study more broadly: Matching HLA type and CMV infection were both indicated by public TCR beta signatures.

Study-wide points: HLA-C-restricted CMV-specific TCR beta clonotypes were dominant in the ex vivo response.

Germline V lookup: CDR1 DFQATT, CDR2 SNEGSKA (reference sequence). The junction had 3 bases not matched to a gene; V was cut back by 0 bases and J by 6 bases. The CDR3 length is 14 residues. TCRdb reanalysed the reads using MiXCR and keeps one entry per CDR3 protein. The profile shows around 430,000 distinct CDR3 sequences, 42% of them singletons. As regards this clonotype: What it binds is not known.

This TCR was sampled from a human donor in good health (CMV status not recorded). Some clones in this sample may be carry-over from other donors' samples. The sample in question was cultured PBMCs, obtained from culture after CMV antigen stimulation. V usage is TRBV20-1 and J usage is TRBJ2-1, with 9 bases fitting TRBD2. The CDR3 region is CSARDPSGVNEQFF. CDR3 nucleotides: TGCAGTGCTAGAGATCCTAGCGGGGTCAATGAGCAGTTCTTC.